The 5 T cell receptor beta chains in this list originate from one sample, sequenced in a study of lymphopenia after photon versus proton radiotherapy. Assay: immunoSEQ multiplex PCR; the TCRdb copy retains only in-frame clones and omits some. The data show 60,000 or so clones, with roughly nine tenths seen just once and 13% held by the top ten. Sequencing used peripheral blood, obtained from a patient treated with proton-based radiotherapy. The receptor set was obtained from a man aged 80 or over with esophageal cancer.

The chain joins TRBV7-3 to TRBJ2-2; D call uncertain. Trimming took 5 bases from V and 3 from J, leaving 19 bases between them. Germline V CDR1 and CDR2: SGHTA, FQGTGA. This CDR3 is 17 amino acids long. In nucleotides, the CDR3 is TGTGCCAGCAGCCTTTACGGTTCCCGAGTGTACACCGGGGAGCTGTTTTTT. Its translation is CASSLYGSRVYTGELFF.

This chain links TRBV6-5 with TRBJ1-2; TRBD1 agrees at 7 bases. The CDR3 is 13 amino acids. Germline V gives CDR1 MNHEY, CDR2 SVGAGI. The V segment lost 7 bases and the J segment 5 bases; nucleotides outside the gene matches: 7. The CDR3 DNA reads TGTGCCAGCATGGGAGGGGGCGGGTATGGCTACACCTTC. Its protein is CASMGGGGYGYTF.

The chain has TRBV5-4 and TRBJ2-7; 8 nucleotides align to TRBD1. The CDR3 totals 14 residues. CDR1 is SGHNT, CDR2 YYREEE, per germline (reference sequence). Unmatched junction bases numbered 8, after V lost 4 bases and J lost 5 bases. The CDR3, as DNA: TGTGCCAGCAGCCTGACAGGGGTCAGGGACGAGCAGTACTTC. This gives the protein CASSLTGVRDEQYF.

The rearrangement uses TRBV29-1 and TRBJ1-4; TRBD1 matches at 7 bases. CDR3 length: 11 residues. Germline loops: CDR1 SQVTM, CDR2 ANQGSEA. With 6 bases clipped from V and 6 bases from J, the junction kept 1 base outside the gene matches. CDR3 residues: CSVTGDEKLFF. The CDR3 bases are TGCAGCGTCACAGGGGATGAAAAACTGTTTTTT.

The J gene is TRBJ1-1, the V gene TRBV7-9; D gene uncertain. Germline V gene lookup returns CDR1 SEHNR and CDR2 FQNEAQ (reference sequence). There are 13 residues in the CDR3. Trimming shortened V by 5 bases and J by 5 bases, and 12 bases separated the two germline ends. The CDR3 region has the DNA TGTGCCAGCAGCCTAGGGCCAGAGACTGAAGCTTTCTTT. Translating it yields CASSLGPETEAFF.